A single TCR beta chain is shown here with its context. Living in 24 US areas, the participants were between about 18 and 100 years of age. Recovered participants had two consecutive negative NP/OP PCR tests, healthcare professional clearance, or symptom resolution. This entry comes from a study of blood T cell repertoires in COVID-19. Study-level background: Sample material is recorded as cDNA or gDNA derived from T cells, B-cell-depleted T cells, or PBMCs.

Sequencing was performed with immunoSEQ multiplex PCR; in TCRdb, only in-frame clones are kept and a portion is missing. The table shows 160,000 or so clones, with approximately 87% occurring only once. Germline V gives CDR1 SGHRS, CDR2 YFSETQ. The CDR3 contains 15 residues. J was trimmed by 4 bases and V by 2 bases; bases with no gene match: 8. The source of this sequence is a woman in her forties or fifties who had recovered from COVID-19. The sequenced sample consisted of PBMCs or T cells enriched from blood (not recorded which). The gene calls are TRBV5-1 and TRBJ1-1; 7 nucleotides match TRBD1. The CDR3 sequence is CASSLSGGGVTEAFF. The CDR3 nucleotides read TGCGCCAGCAGCTTATCAGGGGGTGGGGTCACTGAAGCTTTCTTT.